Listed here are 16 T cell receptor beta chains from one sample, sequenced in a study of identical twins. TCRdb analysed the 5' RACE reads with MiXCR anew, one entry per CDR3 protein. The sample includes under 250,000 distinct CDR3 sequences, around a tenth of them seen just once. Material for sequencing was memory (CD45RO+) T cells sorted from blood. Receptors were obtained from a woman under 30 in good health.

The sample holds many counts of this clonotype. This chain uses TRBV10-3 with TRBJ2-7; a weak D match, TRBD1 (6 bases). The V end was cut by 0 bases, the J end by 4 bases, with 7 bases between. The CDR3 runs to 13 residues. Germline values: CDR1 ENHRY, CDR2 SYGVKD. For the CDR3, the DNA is TGTGCCATCAGTGAGTCAACAGGGTACGAGCAGTACTTC. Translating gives CAISESTGYEQYF.

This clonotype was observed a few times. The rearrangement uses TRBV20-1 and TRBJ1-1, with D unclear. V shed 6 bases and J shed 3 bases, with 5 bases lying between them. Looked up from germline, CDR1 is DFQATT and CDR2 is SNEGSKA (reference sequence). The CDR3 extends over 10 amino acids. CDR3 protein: CSARYTEAFF. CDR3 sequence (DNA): TGCAGTGCGCGGTACACTGAAGCTTTCTTT.

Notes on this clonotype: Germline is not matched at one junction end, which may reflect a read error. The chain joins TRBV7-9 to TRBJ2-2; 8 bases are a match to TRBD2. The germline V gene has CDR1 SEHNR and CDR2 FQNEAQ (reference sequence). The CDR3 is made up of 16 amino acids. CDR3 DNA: TGTGCCAGCAGCTTTCGGTCTAGCGGGTTCACCGGGGAGCCGTTTTTT. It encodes CASSFRSSGFTGEPFF.

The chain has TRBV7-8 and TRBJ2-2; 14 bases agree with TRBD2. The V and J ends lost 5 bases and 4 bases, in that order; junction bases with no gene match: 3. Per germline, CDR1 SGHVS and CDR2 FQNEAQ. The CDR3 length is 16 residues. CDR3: CASSPGLAGGTGELFF. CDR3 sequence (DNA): TGTGCCAGCAGCCCCGGACTAGCGGGAGGCACCGGGGAGCTGTTTTTT.

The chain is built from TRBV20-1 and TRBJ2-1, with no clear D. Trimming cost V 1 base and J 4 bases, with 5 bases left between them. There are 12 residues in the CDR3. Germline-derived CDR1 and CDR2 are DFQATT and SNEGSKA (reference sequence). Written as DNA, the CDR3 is TGCAGTGCTAGAGGGTCGTACAATGAGCAGTTCTTC. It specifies CSARGSYNEQFF.

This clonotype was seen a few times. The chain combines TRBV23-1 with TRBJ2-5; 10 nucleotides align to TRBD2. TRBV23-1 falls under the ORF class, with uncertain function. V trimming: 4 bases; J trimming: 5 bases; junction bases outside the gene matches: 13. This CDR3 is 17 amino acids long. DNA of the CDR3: TGCGCCAGCAGTCCGCTAGCGGGAGCGCCCCTCAGGGAGACCCAGTACTTC. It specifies CASSPLAGAPLRETQYF.

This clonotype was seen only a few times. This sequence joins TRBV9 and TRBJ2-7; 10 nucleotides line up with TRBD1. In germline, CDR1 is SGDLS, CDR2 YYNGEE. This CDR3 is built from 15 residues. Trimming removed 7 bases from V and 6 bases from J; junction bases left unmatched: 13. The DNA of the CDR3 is TGTGCCAGCTCACCCTCCGGGACAGGGGATGTCGAGCAGTACTTC. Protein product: CASSPSGTGDVEQYF. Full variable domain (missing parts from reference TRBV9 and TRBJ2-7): DSGVTQTPKHLITATGQRVTLRCSPRSGDLSVYWYQQSLDQGLQFLIQYYNGEERAKGNILERFSAQQFPDLHSELNLSSLELGDSALYFCASSPSGTGDVEQYFGPGTRLTVT.

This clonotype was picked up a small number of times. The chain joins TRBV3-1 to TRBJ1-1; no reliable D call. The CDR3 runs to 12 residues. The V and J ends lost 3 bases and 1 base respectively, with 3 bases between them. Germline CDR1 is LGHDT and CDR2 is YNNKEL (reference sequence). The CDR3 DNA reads TGTGCCAGCAGCCAGTCGAACACTGAAGCTTTCTTT. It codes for CASSQSNTEAFF.

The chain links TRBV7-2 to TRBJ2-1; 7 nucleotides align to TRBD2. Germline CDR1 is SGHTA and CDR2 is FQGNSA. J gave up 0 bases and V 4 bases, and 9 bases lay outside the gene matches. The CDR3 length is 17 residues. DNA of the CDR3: TGTGCCAGCAGCTCGCCCCCGGGGGGTGGCTCCTACAATGAGCAGTTCTTC. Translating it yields CASSSPPGGGSYNEQFF.

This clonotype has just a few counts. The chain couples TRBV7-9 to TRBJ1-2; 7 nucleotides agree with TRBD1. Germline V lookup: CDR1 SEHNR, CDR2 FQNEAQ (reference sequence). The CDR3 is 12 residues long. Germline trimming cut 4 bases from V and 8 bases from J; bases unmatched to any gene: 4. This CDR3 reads CASSYDREGYTF. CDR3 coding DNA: TGTGCCAGCAGCTATGACAGGGAGGGCTACACCTTC.

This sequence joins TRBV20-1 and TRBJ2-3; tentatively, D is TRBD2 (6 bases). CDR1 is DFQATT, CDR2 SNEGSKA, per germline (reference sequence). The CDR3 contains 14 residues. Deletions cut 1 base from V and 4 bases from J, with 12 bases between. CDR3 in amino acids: CSARVPGLSDTQYF. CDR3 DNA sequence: TGCAGTGCTAGAGTCCCGGGACTCTCAGATACGCAGTATTTT.

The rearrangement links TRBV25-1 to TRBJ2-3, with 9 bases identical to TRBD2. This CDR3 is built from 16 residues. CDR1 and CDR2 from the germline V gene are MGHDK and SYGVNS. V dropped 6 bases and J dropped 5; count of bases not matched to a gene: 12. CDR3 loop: CASSPPVRGGRDTQYF. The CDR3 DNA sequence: TGTGCCAGCAGCCCCCCCGTGCGGGGGGGCAGAGATACGCAGTATTTT.

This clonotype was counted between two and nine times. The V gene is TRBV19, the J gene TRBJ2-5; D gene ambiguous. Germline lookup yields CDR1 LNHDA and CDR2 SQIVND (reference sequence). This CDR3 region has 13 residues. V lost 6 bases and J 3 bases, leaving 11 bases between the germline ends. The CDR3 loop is CASSDGSEETQYF. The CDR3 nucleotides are TGTGCCAGTAGCGACGGAAGCGAAGAGACCCAGTACTTC. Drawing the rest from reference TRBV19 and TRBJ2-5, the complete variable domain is DGGITQSPKYLFRKEGQNVTLSCEQNLNHDAMYWYRQDPGQGLRLIYYSQIVNDFQKGDIAEGYSVSREKKESFPLTVTSAQKNPTAFYLCASSDGSEETQYFGPGTRLLVL.

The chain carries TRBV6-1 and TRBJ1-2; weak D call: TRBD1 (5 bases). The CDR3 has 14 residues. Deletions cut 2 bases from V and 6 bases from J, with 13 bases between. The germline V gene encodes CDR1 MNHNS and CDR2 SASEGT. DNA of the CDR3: TGTGCCAGCAGTGAAACAGGAGGGAGGCATGGCTACACCTTC. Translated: CASSETGGRHGYTF.

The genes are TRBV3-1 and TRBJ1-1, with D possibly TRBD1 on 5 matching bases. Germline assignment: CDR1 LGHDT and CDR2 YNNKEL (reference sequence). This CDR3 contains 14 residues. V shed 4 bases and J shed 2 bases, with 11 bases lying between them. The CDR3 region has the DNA TGTGCCAGCAGCCCCCGGGACGGCAACACTGAAGCTTTCTTT. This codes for CASSPRDGNTEAFF.

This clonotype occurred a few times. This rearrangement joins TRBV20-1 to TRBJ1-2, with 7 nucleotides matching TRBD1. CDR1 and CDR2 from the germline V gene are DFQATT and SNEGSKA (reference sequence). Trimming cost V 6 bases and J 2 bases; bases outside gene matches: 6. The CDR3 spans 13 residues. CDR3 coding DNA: TGCAGTGCCAGACAGGGAGGGAACTATGGCTACACCTTC. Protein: CSARQGGNYGYTF.